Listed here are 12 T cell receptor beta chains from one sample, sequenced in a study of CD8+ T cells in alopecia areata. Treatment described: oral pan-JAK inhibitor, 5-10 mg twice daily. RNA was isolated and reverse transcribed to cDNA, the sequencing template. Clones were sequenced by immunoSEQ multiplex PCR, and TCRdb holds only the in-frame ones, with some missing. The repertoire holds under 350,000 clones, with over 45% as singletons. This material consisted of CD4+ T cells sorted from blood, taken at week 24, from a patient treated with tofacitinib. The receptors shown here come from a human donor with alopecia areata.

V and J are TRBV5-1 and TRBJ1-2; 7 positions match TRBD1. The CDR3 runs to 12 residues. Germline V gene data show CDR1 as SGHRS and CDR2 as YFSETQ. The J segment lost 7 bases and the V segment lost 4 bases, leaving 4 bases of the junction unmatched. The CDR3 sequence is CASSADRVGYTF. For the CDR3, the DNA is TGCGCCAGCAGCGCCGACAGGGTTGGCTACACCTTC. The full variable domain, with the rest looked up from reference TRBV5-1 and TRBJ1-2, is KAGVTQTPRYLIKTRGQQVTLSCSPISGHRSVSWYQQTPGQGLQFLFEYFSETQRNKGNFPGRFSGRQFSNSRSEMNVSTLELGDSALYLCASSADRVGYTFGSGTRLTVV.

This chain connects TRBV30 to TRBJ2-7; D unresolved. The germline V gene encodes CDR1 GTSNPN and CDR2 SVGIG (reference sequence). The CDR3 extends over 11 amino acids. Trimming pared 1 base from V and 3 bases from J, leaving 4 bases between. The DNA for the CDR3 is TGTGCCTGGAGTGGGGACTACGAGCAGTACTTC. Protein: CAWSGDYEQYF.

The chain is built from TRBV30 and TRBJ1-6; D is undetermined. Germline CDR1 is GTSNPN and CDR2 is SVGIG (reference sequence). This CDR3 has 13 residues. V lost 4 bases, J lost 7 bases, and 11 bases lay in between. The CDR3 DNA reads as TGTGCCTGGAAGTGGGCGGAAAATTCACCCCTCCACTTT. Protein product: CAWKWAENSPLHF.

This CDR3 reads CASSLRDRGTSYEQYF. The CDR3, as DNA: TGTGCCAGCAGTTTGCGGGACAGGGGGACTTCCTACGAGCAGTACTTC. V usage is TRBV28 and J usage is TRBJ2-7, with 11 bases identical to TRBD1. J was trimmed by 1 base and V by 3 bases; bases with no gene match: 5. The CDR3 is made up of 16 amino acids. Per the germline V gene, CDR1 is MDHEN and CDR2 is SYDVKM.

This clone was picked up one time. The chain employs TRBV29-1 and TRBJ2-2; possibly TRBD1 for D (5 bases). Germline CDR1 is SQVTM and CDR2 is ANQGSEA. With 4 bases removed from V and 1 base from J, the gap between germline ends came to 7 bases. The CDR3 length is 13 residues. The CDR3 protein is CSVGGLNTGELFF. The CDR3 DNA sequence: TGCAGCGTTGGGGGCCTGAACACCGGGGAGCTGTTTTTT.

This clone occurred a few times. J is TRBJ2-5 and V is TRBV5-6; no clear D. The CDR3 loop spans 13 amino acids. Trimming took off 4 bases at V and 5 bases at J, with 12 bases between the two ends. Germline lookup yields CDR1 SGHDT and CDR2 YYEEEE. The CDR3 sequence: CASSPYPLETQYF. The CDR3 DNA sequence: TGTGCCAGCAGCCCCTACCCGTTGGAGACCCAGTACTTC.

CDR3 coding DNA: TGTGCCAGCAGCTTGGGTAGACAGGGGTACTACGAGCAGTACTTC. Amino acid sequence: CASSLGRQGYYEQYF. This rearrangement joins TRBV5-6 to TRBJ2-7; 8 bases map to TRBD1. V was clipped by 0 bases and J by 3 bases; unmatched bases: 5. The CDR3 runs to 15 residues. The germline CDR1 and CDR2 sequences are SGHDT and YYEEEE.

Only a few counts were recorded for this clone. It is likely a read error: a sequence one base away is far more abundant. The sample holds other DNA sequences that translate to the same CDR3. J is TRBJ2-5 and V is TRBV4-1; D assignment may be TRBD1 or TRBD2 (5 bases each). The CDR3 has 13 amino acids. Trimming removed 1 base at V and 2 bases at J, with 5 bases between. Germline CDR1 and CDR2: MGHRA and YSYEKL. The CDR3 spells CASSQGGQETQYF. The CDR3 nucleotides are TGCGCCAGCAGCCAAGGGGGGCAAGAGACCCAGTACTTC.

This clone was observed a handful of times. The CDR3 sequence is CASSSLPGTGGGNTEAFF. CDR3 bases: TGTGCCAGCAGCTCCCTCCCCGGGACAGGGGGAGGGAACACTGAAGCTTTCTTT. This chain uses TRBV7-9 with TRBJ1-1; TRBD1 matches 11 bases. CDR1 SEHNR and CDR2 FQNEAQ come from the germline V gene (reference sequence). The CDR3 loop spans 18 amino acids. The V gene end was trimmed by 4 bases and the J gene end by 1 base; junction bases not matched to a gene: 11. Full variable domain (rest looked up from reference TRBV7-9 and TRBJ1-1): DTGVSQNPRHKITKRGQNVTFRCDPISEHNRLYWYRQTLGQGPEFLTYFQNEAQLEKSRLLSDRFSAERPKGSFSTLEIQRTEQGDSAMYLCASSSLPGTGGGNTEAFFGQGTRLTVV.

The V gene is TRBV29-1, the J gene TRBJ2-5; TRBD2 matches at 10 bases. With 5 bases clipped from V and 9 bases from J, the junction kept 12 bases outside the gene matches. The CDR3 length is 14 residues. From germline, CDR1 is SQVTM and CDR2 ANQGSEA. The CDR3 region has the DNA TGCAGCGTTCAAGCAGCGGGGGGGCCTGGGTCCCAGTACTTC. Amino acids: CSVQAAGGPGSQYF.

DNA of the CDR3: TGTGCTAGTGGTTTGCGCGGCGTAGGGGCCTACAATGAGCAGTTCTTC. This encodes CASGLRGVGAYNEQFF. The chain links TRBV12-5 to TRBJ2-1, with D maybe TRBD1 (5 bases). The germline V gene encodes CDR1 LGHNT and CDR2 FRNRAP. There are 16 residues in the CDR3. Between the trimmed V and J ends, which lost 2 bases and 2 bases, there was a span of 13 bases.

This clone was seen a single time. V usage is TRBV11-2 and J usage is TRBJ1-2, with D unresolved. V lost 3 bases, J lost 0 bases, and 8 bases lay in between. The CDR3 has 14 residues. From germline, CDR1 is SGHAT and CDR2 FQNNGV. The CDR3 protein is CASSFSYPNYGYTF. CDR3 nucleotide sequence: TGTGCCAGCAGCTTCAGTTACCCTAACTATGGCTACACCTTC.